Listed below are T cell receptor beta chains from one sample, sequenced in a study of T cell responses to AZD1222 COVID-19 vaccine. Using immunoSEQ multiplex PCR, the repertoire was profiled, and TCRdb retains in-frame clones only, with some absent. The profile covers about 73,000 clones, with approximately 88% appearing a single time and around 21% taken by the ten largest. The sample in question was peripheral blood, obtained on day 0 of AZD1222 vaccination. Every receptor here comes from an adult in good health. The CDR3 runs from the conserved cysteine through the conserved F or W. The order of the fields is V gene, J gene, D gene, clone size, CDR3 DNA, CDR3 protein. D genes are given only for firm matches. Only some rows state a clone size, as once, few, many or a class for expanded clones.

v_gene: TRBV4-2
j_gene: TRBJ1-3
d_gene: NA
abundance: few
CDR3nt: TGTGCCAGCAGTCTTGATACAGGGACTGGAAACACCATATATTTT
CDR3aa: CASSLDTGTGNTIYF

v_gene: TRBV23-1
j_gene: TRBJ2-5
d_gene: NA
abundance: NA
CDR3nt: TGCGCCAGCAGTCAACCTCGGCCGGGGCGGGGAGAGACCCAGTACTTC
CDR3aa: CASSQPRPGRGETQYF

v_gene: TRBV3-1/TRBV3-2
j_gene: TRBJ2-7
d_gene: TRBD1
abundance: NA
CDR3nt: TGTGCCAGCAGCCTTTGTCCGAGGGGACAGGGGCCCTTC
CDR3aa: CASSLCPRGQGPF

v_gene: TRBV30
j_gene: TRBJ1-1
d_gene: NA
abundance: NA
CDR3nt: TGTGCCTGGAAGGGTACTAACTTTCGGGCAGGCAACCTGGGAACTGAAGCTTTCTTT
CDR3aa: CAWKGTNFRAGNLGTEAFF

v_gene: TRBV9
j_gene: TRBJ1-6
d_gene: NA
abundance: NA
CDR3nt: TGTGCCAGCAGCGTACCGGGGGCACCCCTCCACTTT
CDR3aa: CASSVPGAPLHF

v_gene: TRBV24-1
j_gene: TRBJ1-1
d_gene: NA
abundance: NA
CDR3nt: TGTGCCACCAGTGATCTATGGGGGCGCACTGAAGCTTTCTTT
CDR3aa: CATSDLWGRTEAFF

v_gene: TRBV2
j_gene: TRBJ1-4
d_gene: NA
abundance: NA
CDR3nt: TGTGCCAGCGACAAGTCTAATGAAAAACTGTTTTTT
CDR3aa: CASDKSNEKLFF

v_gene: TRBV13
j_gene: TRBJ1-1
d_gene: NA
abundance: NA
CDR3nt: TGTGCCAGCAGAAATTCGGACAGAAACACTGAAGCTTTCTTT
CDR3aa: CASRNSDRNTEAFF

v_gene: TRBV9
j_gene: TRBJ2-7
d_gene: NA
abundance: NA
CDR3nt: TGTGCCAGCAGCGCCTCGGGAGTTCCCTACGAGCAGTACTTC
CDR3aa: CASSASGVPYEQYF

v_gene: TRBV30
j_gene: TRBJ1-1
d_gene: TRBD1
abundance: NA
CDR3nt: TGTGCCTGGAGGGAGGGACAGCCATACACTGAAGCTTTCTTT
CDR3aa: CAWREGQPYTEAFF

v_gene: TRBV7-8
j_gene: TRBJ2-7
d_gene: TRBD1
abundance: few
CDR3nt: TGTGCCAGCAGCCAGTTGGGACAGGGCAACTACGAGCAGTACTTC
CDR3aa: CASSQLGQGNYEQYF

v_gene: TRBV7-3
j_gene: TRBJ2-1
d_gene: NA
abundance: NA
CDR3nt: TGTGCCAGCAGCTCCGGTCGGACAGACAATGAGCAGTTCTTC
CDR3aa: CASSSGRTDNEQFF

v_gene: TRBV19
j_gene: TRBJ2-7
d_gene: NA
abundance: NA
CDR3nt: TGTGCCAGTAGTGGCTCTCACCACGAGCAGTACTTC
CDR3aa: CASSGSHHEQYF

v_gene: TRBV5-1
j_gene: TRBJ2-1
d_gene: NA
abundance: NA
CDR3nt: TGCGCCAGCAGCTTGCCCCGGGCCCACTCCTACAATGAGCAGTTCTTC
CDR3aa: CASSLPRAHSYNEQFF

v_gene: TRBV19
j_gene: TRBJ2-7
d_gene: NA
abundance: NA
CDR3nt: TGTGCCAGTAGTATAGTTTATCGGGACATCAACTCCTACGAGCAGTACTTC
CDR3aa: CASSIVYRDINSYEQYF

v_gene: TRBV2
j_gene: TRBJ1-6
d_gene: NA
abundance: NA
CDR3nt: TGTGCCAGCAGTGATCCCTCGGGGGTTACTAATTCACCCCTCCACTTT
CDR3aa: CASSDPSGVTNSPLHF

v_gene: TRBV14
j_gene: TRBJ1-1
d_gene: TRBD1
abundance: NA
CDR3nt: TGTGCCAGCGGACAAACAGGGGGGAAGCCGAACACTGAAGCTTTCTTT
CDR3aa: CASGQTGGKPNTEAFF

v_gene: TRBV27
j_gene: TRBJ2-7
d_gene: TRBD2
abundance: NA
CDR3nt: TGTGCCAGCAGTCATCTAGCGGGGGGCCAGGACGAGCAGTACTTC
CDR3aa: CASSHLAGGQDEQYF

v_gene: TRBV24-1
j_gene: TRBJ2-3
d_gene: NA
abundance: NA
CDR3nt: TGTGCCACCAGTGACCTATTCAAGGGCCCCGTCACAGATACGCAGTATTTT
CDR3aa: CATSDLFKGPVTDTQYF

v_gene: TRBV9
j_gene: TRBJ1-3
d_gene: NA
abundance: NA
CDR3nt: TGTGCCAGCAGCGTGACAGCCCTCTCTGGAAACACCATATATTTT
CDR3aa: CASSVTALSGNTIYF

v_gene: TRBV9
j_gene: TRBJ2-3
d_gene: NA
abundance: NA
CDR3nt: TGTGCCAGCAGCCTCAGCGGAGGGACTAGCACAGATACGCAGTATTTT
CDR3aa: CASSLSGGTSTDTQYF

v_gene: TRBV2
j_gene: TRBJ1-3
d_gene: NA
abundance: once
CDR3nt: TGTGCCAGCAGTGAACAGTACTCTGGAAACACCATATATTTT
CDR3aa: CASSEQYSGNTIYF

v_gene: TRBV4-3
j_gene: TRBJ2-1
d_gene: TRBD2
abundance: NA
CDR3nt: TGCGCCAGCAGCCAAGTCGGGGTGGTGGCTAGCGGATACAATGAGCAGTTCTTC
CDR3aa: CASSQVGVVASGYNEQFF

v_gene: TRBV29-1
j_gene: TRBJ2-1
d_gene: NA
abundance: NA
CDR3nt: TGCAGCGTTGTTGCGGGGTCAGGGAATGAGCAGTTCTTC
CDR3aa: CSVVAGSGNEQFF

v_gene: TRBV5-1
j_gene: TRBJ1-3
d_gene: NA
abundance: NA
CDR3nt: TGCGCCAGCAGCTTGGTGGGCTCTGGAAACACCATATATTTT
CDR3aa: CASSLVGSGNTIYF

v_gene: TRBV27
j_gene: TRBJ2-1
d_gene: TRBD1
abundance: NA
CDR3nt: TGTGCCAGCAGTTTATTTCAAACAGGGGGTTACAATGAGCAGTTCTTC
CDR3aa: CASSLFQTGGYNEQFF

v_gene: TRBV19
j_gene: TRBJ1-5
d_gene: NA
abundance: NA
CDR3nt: TGTGCCAGTAGCCCGTTGGGGGCAGGGGATCAGCCCCAGCATTTT
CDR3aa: CASSPLGAGDQPQHF

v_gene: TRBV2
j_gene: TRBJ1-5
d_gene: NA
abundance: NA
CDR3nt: TGTGCCAGCAGTCGGACGGGAGATAGCAATCAGCCCCAGCATTTT
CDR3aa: CASSRTGDSNQPQHF

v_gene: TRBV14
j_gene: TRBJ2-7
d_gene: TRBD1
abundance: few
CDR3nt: TGTGCCAGCAGCCAAGGTGGCGGACAGGGGTCCTACGAGCAGTACTTC
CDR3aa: CASSQGGGQGSYEQYF

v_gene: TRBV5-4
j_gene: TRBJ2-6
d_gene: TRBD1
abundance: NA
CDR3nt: TGTGCCAGCAGCGGGACAGGGGGGGTTTCTGGGGCCAACGTCCTGACTTTC
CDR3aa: CASSGTGGVSGANVLTF

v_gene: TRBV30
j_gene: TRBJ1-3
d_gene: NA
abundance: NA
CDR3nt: TGTGCCTGCCACTCGGACGGCTCTGGAAACACCATATATTTT
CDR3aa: CACHSDGSGNTIYF

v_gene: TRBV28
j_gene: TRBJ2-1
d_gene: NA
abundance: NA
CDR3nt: TGTGCCAGCAGTCCTAGAGACCTAAGCTCCTACAATGAGCAGTTCTTC
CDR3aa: CASSPRDLSSYNEQFF

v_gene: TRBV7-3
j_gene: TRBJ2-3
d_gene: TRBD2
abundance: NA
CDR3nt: TGTGCCAGCAGCTTAGGACTAGCTACAGATACGCAGTATTTT
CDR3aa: CASSLGLATDTQYF

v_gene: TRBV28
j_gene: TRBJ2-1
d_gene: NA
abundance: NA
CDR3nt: TGTGCCAGCAGTCCCGGGGACAATGAGCAGTTCTTC
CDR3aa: CASSPGDNEQFF

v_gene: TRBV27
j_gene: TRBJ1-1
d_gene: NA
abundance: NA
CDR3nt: TGTGCCAGCAGTTTATCAGCAGACTCCCAGGGCACTGAAGCTTTCTTT
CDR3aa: CASSLSADSQGTEAFF

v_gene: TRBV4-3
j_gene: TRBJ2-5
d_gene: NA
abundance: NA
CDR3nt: TGCGCCAGCAGCCAAGATATCGGGGGTGGGGAGACCCAGTACTTC
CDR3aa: CASSQDIGGGETQYF

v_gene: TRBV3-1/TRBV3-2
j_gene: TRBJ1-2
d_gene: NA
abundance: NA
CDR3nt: TGTGCCAGCAGCCATTCCGACAGGCCGACCTATGGCTACACCTTC
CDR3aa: CASSHSDRPTYGYTF

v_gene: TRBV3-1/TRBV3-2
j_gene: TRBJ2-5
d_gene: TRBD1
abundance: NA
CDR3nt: TGTGCCAGCAGTAGGGACAGGGGGCGAGGAGAGACCCAGTACTTC
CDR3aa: CASSRDRGRGETQYF

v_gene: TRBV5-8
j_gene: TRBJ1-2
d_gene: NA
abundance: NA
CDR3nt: TGTGCCAGCAGCTTGGGGACAGTCAACTATGGCTACACCTTC
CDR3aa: CASSLGTVNYGYTF

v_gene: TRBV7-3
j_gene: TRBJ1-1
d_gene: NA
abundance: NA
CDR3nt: TGTGCCAGCAGCTTAACACTGAACACTGAAGCTTTCTTT
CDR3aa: CASSLTLNTEAFF

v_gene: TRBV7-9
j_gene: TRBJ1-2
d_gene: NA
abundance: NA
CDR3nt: TGTGCCAGCAGCTTAGGGGACGACTATGGCTACACCTTC
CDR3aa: CASSLGDDYGYTF